This TCR beta chain is drawn from a study of blood T cell repertoires in COVID-19. Study as a whole: The samples span acute and convalescent COVID-19 from the United States, Italy and Spain. The cDNA or gDNA used as material had been derived from T cells, B-cell-depleted T cells, or PBMCs.

The CDR3 is made up of 16 amino acids. The V end was cut by 2 bases, the J end by 5 bases, with 16 bases between. Germline CDR1 and CDR2: SGHDT and YYEEEE. The Seattle site enrolled patients during active infection and followed them longitudinally. Per the study methods: Scientists estimated how many nucleated cells there were by amplifying reference gene primers. Produced via immunoSEQ multiplex PCR; TCRdb's table is partial and in-frame only. V, J and clone size derive from that table, while D and trimming were established from the DNA sequence. The sample lists 290,000 or so clones, more than 85% occurring once.

This receptor was obtained from a woman in her 30s with COVID-19, enrolled during active disease. The specimen was peripheral blood. This chain connects TRBV5-6 to TRBJ1-4; D unresolved. As DNA, the CDR3 is TGTGCCAGCAGCTTCTCTATCGACTTCGGAAATGAAAAACTGTTTTTT. It codes for CASSFSIDFGNEKLFF.